This TCR beta chain was documented in a study of blood T cell repertoires in COVID-19. Study information: Acute-phase and convalescent COVID-19 samples originated in the United States, Italy and Spain. T cells, B-cell-depleted T cells, or PBMCs provided the cDNA or gDNA that served as material.

In the authors' methods: Amplified reference gene primers provided the basis for estimating nucleated cell counts. The method was immunoSEQ multiplex PCR; TCRdb's version includes in-frame clones alone and lacks a portion of them. The DNA was the basis for D and trimming; V, J and clone size are from that table. The sample carries around 300,000 clones, 89% recorded once. V lost 5 bases, J lost 5 bases, and 7 bases stayed unmatched. CDR3 length: 15 residues. The germline CDR1 and CDR2 sequences are WSHSY and SAAADI. The clonotype originates from a woman in her thirties or forties who had recovered from COVID-19. The chain joins TRBV10-2 to TRBJ2-2; 8 bases match TRBD1. The sample taken for sequencing was peripheral blood. CDR3 amino acids: CASSSTGVGTGELFF. CDR3 coding DNA: TGCGCCAGCAGTTCGACAGGGGTTGGGACCGGGGAGCTGTTTTTT.